Reported below is one T cell receptor (beta chain). Measured with immunoSEQ multiplex PCR; TCRdb has only the in-frame clones, and not every one. The table shows approximately 180,000 clones, with approximately 87% occurring only once. This entry comes from a study of blood T cell repertoires in COVID-19. Across the study: Sites in the United States, Italy and Spain provided acute and convalescent COVID-19 samples.

The material sequenced was peripheral blood. The clonotype was recovered from a woman in her 70s with COVID-19, enrolled during active disease.

CDR3 in amino acids: CASSNVGTDYNEQFF. The CDR3 bases are TGTGCCAGTAGTAACGTCGGGACAGACTACAATGAGCAGTTCTTC. The gene calls are TRBV19 and TRBJ2-1, with 7 bases aligning to TRBD1. V trimming: 4 bases; J trimming: 3 bases; junction bases outside the gene matches: 6. There are 15 residues in the CDR3. The germline V gene has CDR1 LNHDA and CDR2 SQIVND (reference sequence).